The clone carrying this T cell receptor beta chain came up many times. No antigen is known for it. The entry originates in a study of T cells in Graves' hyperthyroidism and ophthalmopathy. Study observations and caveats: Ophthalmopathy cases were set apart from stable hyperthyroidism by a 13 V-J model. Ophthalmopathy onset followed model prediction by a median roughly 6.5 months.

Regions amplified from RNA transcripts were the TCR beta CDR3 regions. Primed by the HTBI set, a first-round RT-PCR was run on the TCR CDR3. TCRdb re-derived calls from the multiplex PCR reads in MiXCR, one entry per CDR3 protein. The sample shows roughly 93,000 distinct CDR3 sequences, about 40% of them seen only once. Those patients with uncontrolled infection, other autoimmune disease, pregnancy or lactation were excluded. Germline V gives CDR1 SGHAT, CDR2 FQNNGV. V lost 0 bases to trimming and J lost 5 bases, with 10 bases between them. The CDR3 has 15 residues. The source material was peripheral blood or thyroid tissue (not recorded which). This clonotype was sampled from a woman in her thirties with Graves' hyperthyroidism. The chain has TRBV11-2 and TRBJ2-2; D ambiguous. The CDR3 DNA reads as TGTGCCAGCAGCTTAGAATACAGACAAACCGGGGAGCTGTTTTTT. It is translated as CASSLEYRQTGELFF. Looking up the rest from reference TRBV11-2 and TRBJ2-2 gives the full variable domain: EAGVAQSPRYKIIEKRQSVAFWCNPISGHATLYWYQQILGQGPKLLIQFQNNGVVDDSQLPKDRFSAERLKGVDSTLKIQPAKLEDSAVYLCASSLEYRQTGELFFGEGSRLTVL.